The present T cell receptor beta chain was sequenced within a study of blood T cell repertoires in COVID-19. Authors' methods: The authors estimated nucleated cell counts from reference gene primer amplification. The repertoire was sequenced with immunoSEQ multiplex PCR; TCRdb's copy has only in-frame clones and lacks some. V, J and clone size reflect that table, while D and trimming were determined from the DNA. The table lists under 200,000 clones, 65% to 90% of them singletons. This CDR3 contains 14 residues. Germline loops: CDR1 WSHSY, CDR2 SAAADI. V gave up 6 bases and J gave up 3 bases; unmatched junction bases: 5.

The material sequenced was peripheral blood. The receptor comes from a man aged 55 to 70 with acute or convalescent COVID-19. This chain uses TRBV10-2 with TRBJ1-2, with 9 bases fitting TRBD1. CDR3 loop: CASSRTGDYYGYTF. The CDR3 DNA follows: TGCGCCAGCAGCCGGACAGGGGATTACTATGGCTACACCTTC.